This TCR beta chain was identified in a study of post-analysis software for immune sequencing data (dated by TCRdb to the mid-2010s). As for the study more broadly: Disease courses on record covered relapsing-remitting, secondary progressive and progressive-relapsing multiple sclerosis, though some patients had no subtype annotation. The multiple sclerosis patient repertoires were compared with under 13 previously published healthy control repertoires from donors aged about 6 to 28 years. A subset of samples was prepared in parallel using single-end sample barcoding, then pooled and co-amplified after Illumina adapter ligation.

Turning to this clonotype: Its cognate antigen has yet to be identified. The sample holds no much larger clone one base away, and base qualities are not on file.

Broad study findings and their caveats: Patients showed significantly higher frequencies than controls for a handful of TRBV segments, among them TRBV5-6, TRBV5-1 and TRBV20-1. Strong co-clustering of samples prepared in the same batch was shown by direct clustering with F measure, prompting a batch-effect correction. The control group was slightly older than the multiple sclerosis patient group. Compared with controls, multiple sclerosis patients had significantly lower normalized Chao1 diversity, a finding suggesting substantial peripheral T-cell clonal expansion.

Library creation used PCR. Sequencing relied on an Illumina HiSeq 2500. To reduce PCR and sequencing biases, unique molecular identifiers were incorporated into the TCR beta cDNA libraries. Per 1 to 10 million input T cells, roughly 0.5 million cDNA molecules were obtained, such that each molecule approximated one T cell. The patient libraries were prepared and sequenced using the same protocol as the earlier healthy control dataset. Within a given batch, samples were prepared together, multiplexed and sequenced on the same HiSeq lane. As for the original processing: Raw barcoded reads were processed with MIGEC, discarding single-read molecular identifier groups before consensus assembly and CDR3 extraction. Clonotype tables were post-analysed with VDJtools, and diversity was normalized by down-sampling all datasets to the smallest sample size. To correct batch-related cross-sample contamination, repertoire overlap clustering matched CDR3 amino acid sequences but not nucleotide sequences. TCRdb reworked the public reads: Q25 trimming with fastp, MiXCR clone assembly, productive beta chains retained. Rows merge per CDR3 protein into single entries with the most common DNA and genes. The V and J calls were determined by TCRdb, not by the authors. A total of more than 350,000 distinct CDR3 sequences appear in this sample, about 39% of them only once. Jointly, the top ten make up less than 10% of the sample.

To demonstrate the VDJtools post-analysis software, TCR beta repertoires were profiled from the peripheral blood of 10 to 15 young patients with multiple sclerosis. The patients with multiple sclerosis were children and adolescents between about 6 and 17 years of age. Relative to germline, V is missing 7 bases and J is missing 5 bases, with 10 bases of the junction outside any gene match. The CDR3 contains 15 residues, cysteine and phenylalanine counted. Of the read, only the CDR3 DNA is kept; its 45 bases are in frame from base 1. The sequenced sample consisted of blood. The clonotype originates from a girl aged 2 to 9 with multiple sclerosis. Recombination joined TRBV12-3 or TRBV12-4 with TRBJ2-1; 8 bases in the junction line up with TRBD2. The base sequence is TGTGCCAGCACCCTTAGGATAGCGGGGAACAATGAGCAGTTCTTC. Translated, it reads CASTLRIAGNNEQFF.